This T cell receptor (beta chain) was obtained from a study of cytomegalovirus exposure and HLA in healthy donors. PCR primers comprised 60 Vbeta and 13 Jbeta primers. Authors' data handling: Unique TCR beta chains totaled roughly 81 million in a later count, with roughly 10 million of them shared. The assay was immunoSEQ multiplex PCR, and TCRdb's table has in-frame clones only and misses some. V, J and clone size derive from that table, while D and trimming were established from the DNA sequence. The sample has about 190,000 clones, about 80% seen once. The length of the CDR3 is 13 residues. Trimming left V 3 bases short and J 0 bases short, with 6 bases between. In germline, CDR1 is SGDLS, CDR2 YYNGEE.

This receptor was taken from a woman aged 45 to 65 in good health and CMV-seropositive. The sample consisted of PBMCs. This rearrangement joins TRBV9 to TRBJ1-2; D is undetermined. CDR3 bases: TGTGCCAGCAGCGACGGGGCTAACTATGGCTACACCTTC. Encoded protein: CASSDGANYGYTF.